The subject of this entry is one TCR beta chain. This clone has just one count. No antigen is known for it. Base qualities are not provided; no much larger clone lies one nucleotide away. The data derive from a study of control samples from healthy donors and cancer patients (TCRdb year 2020). Looking up the germline V gene yields CDR1 SQVTM and CDR2 ANQGSEA. V is shortened by 4 bases, J by 0 bases, and the region joining them spans 13 bases. There are 14 amino acids in the CDR3, from cysteine to phenylalanine inclusive. The entry retains the CDR3 DNA only, 42 bases that are in frame from base 1. Library preparation used the immunoSEQ multiplex PCR assay. TCRdb took over this immuneACCESS table, retaining in-frame rearrangements with V and J assigned. Such tables are incomplete; in checked studies, under half of the missing clones stem from an unresolved V gene, and the remainder is unexplained. A total of over 100,000 clones appear in this sample, 85% to 90% of them only once. Of the sample, approximately 16% is held by the ten largest clones.

What was sequenced was blood. In this chain, TRBV29-1 is recombined with TRBJ2-7, with an unclear D gene assignment. The TCR comes from a woman between 45 and 60 years old in good health. The CDR3 loop reads CSVVLSGSSYEQYF. The bases read TGCAGCGTTGTATTGTCCGGCAGCTCCTACGAGCAGTACTTC.